Listed below are T cell receptor beta chains from one sample, sequenced in a study of CD8 T cells in ankylosing spondylitis. TCRdb re-analysed the 5' RACE reads in MiXCR, keeping a single row per CDR3 protein. The profile covers 200,000 or so distinct CDR3 sequences, with around a sixth appearing a single time and about 4.3% taken by the ten largest. Sequenced sample: blood, either unsorted or a sorted T cell fraction (not recorded which). The receptor set was obtained from a male donor aged 10 to 35 with ankylosing spondylitis or in good health (not recorded which). CDR3s include the opening cysteine and the closing phenylalanine or tryptophan. Fields, in order: V gene, clone size, D gene, J gene, CDR3 protein, CDR3 DNA. A D gene is named only where the DNA matches it firmly. Rows give clone size only sometimes, using once, few, many, or a class for an expanded clone.

TRBV5-1,many,-,TRBJ2-3,CASLLESTDTQYF,TGCGCCAGCCTCCTAGAAAGCACAGATACGCAGTATTTT
TRBV12-3/TRBV12-4,many,-,TRBJ1-4,CASSRRAQPNEKLFF,TGTGCCAGCAGTAGACGTGCACAGCCAAATGAAAAACTGTTTTTT
TRBV27,many,-,TRBJ2-4,CASSSPSRRNIQYF,TGTGCCAGCAGTTCCCCAAGCAGGAGGAACATTCAGTACTTC
TRBV7-9,many,-,TRBJ2-1,CASSFGGREQFF,TGTGCCAGCAGCTTTGGTGGGCGTGAGCAGTTCTTC
TRBV12-3/TRBV12-4,many,-,TRBJ2-2,CASRGLGEETGELFF,TGTGCCAGCAGGGGATTAGGGGAGGAGACCGGGGAGCTGTTTTTT
TRBV12-3/TRBV12-4,many,-,TRBJ2-6,CASSASSGANVLTF,TGTGCCAGCAGCGCCTCGTCTGGGGCCAACGTCCTGACTTTC
TRBV6-5,many,-,TRBJ2-1,CASSSGGQYNEQFF,TGTGCCAGCAGTAGTGGGGGACAATACAATGAGCAGTTCTTC
TRBV5-1,many,-,TRBJ1-1,CASSISRGNTEAFF,TGCGCCAGCAGCATAAGCAGGGGGAACACTGAAGCTTTCTTT
TRBV12-3/TRBV12-4,many,TRBD1,TRBJ2-2,CASGRDSYTGELFF,TGTGCCAGCGGACGGGACAGCTACACCGGGGAGCTGTTTTTT
TRBV20-1,-,-,TRBJ2-3,CSAPPLGSNTDTQYF,TGCAGTGCCCCCCCACTGGGCAGCAACACAGATACGCAGTATTTT
TRBV18,many,-,TRBJ2-1,CASSPGAPSYNEQFF,TGTGCCAGCTCACCAGGGGCTCCCTCCTACAATGAGCAGTTCTTC
TRBV7-3,many,TRBD2,TRBJ2-3,CASSLTYRGRANPDTQYF,TGTGCCAGCAGCTTAACGTATCGCGGGAGGGCCAACCCAGATACGCAGTATTTT
TRBV12-3/TRBV12-4,many,TRBD1,TRBJ1-2,CASSLDRNYGYTF,TGTGCCAGCAGTTTGGACAGGAACTATGGCTACACCTTC
TRBV6-2/TRBV6-3,many,TRBD2,TRBJ2-1,CASSPGTSGSLNEQFF,TGTGCCAGCAGTCCTGGGACTAGCGGGAGTTTAAATGAGCAGTTCTTC
TRBV20-1,many,TRBD2,TRBJ2-1,CSARGPGLGDNEQFF,TGCAGTGCTAGGGGACCGGGACTAGGAGACAATGAGCAGTTCTTC
TRBV6-5,-,TRBD2,TRBJ2-3,CASSQPSGPTDTQYF,TGTGCCAGCAGCCAACCTAGCGGACCCACAGATACGCAGTATTTT
TRBV10-3,many,-,TRBJ2-3,CAISETTGGRSTDTQYF,TGTGCCATCAGTGAGACCACTGGCGGACGTAGCACAGATACGCAGTATTTT
TRBV11-3,-,-,TRBJ2-3,CASLRSFSTDTQYF,TGTGCCAGCCTCAGGTCATTTAGTACAGATACGCAGTATTTT
TRBV20-1,-,TRBD2,TRBJ2-2,CSARAGTSGKNTGELFF,TGCAGTGCTAGGGCCGGGACTAGCGGGAAGAACACCGGGGAGCTGTTTTTT